This T cell receptor beta chain came from a study of T cells in Graves' hyperthyroidism and ophthalmopathy. General study points: A model using 13 V-J features told ophthalmopathy apart from stable hyperthyroidism. Most thyroid clonotypes that were expanded above 0.001 also turned up in blood.

Remarks on this clonotype: Antigen: not known.

The hyperthyroidism patients had all been newly diagnosed, and their disease duration was under 2 months. Their ages ranged from 18 to 65 years. RNA transcripts provided the source from which TCR beta CDR3 regions were amplified. The primer set for the first-round RT-PCR of the TCR CDR3 was HTBI. A single record per CDR3 protein comes from TCRdb applying MiXCR to the multiplex PCR reads. Found here are about 400,000 distinct CDR3 sequences, more than 20% of them singletons; the top ten hold roughly 80%. Material: blood. The origin of this receptor is a man in his fifties with Graves' hyperthyroidism.

The CDR3 loop reads CASRQLVNSEQFF. The CDR3 bases are TGTGCCAGCAGACAACTGGTAAACAGTGAGCAGTTCTTC. The V and J genes are TRBV11-2 and TRBJ2-1, with D unresolved. CDR1 SGHAT and CDR2 FQNNGV come from the germline V gene. The V and J ends lost 6 bases and 9 bases respectively, with 15 bases between them. The CDR3 is 13 amino acids. The variable domain in full, completed from reference TRBV11-2 and TRBJ2-1, reads EAGVAQSPRYKIIEKRQSVAFWCNPISGHATLYWYQQILGQGPKLLIQFQNNGVVDDSQLPKDRFSAERLKGVDSTLKIQPAKLEDSAVYLCASRQLVNSEQFFGPGTRLTVL.